This TCR beta chain came from a study of neurological immune-mediated disorders. Concerning this clonotype itself: What it binds is not known. A read error is likely, as this CDR3 ends without the conserved phenylalanine or tryptophan.

Findings and limits, study-wide: The absence of any CDR3 amino acid sequence shared by expanded clones across subjects suggests that repertoires were private in all groups.

Using its own MiXCR run on the 5' RACE reads, TCRdb lists one record per CDR3 protein. The profile shows about 53,000 distinct CDR3 sequences, under 4.5% of them singletons. The TCR was taken from a woman under 40 with multiple sclerosis. The sequencing sample was made of PBMCs.

The CDR3 spells CASSTLREYNEQFN. CDR3 sequence (DNA): TGCGCCAGCAGCACCCTGAGGGAGTACAATGAGCAGTTCAAC. V is TRBV5-1 and J is TRBJ2-1; a weak D match, TRBD2 (5 bases). The CDR3 is 14 amino acids. The V gene lost 4 bases and the J gene lost 4 bases, with 12 bases spanning the gap. Germline assignment: CDR1 SGHRS and CDR2 YFSETQ.